Presented here are 18 T cell receptor beta chains from one specimen sequenced in a study of identical twins. TCRdb reprocessed the 5' RACE reads via MiXCR and lists one record per CDR3 protein. The data hold approximately 240,000 distinct CDR3 sequences, with about 14% observed a single time. Sequenced sample: memory (CD45RO+) T cells sorted from blood. The origin of the receptors is a woman aged 18-35 years in good health.

This clonotype was seen a few times. V is TRBV7-9 and J is TRBJ2-3; D gene unclear. This CDR3 comprises 13 residues. The ends were cut back, 8 bases at V and 7 bases at J, with 16 bases in the middle. Looked up from germline, CDR1 is SEHNR and CDR2 is FQNEAQ (reference sequence). The DNA of the CDR3 is TGTGCCAGCTGCGATGGGTCCGTGAATACGCAGTATTTT. The encoded protein is CASCDGSVNTQYF.

There are a few counts of this clonotype. J is TRBJ2-3 and V is TRBV18; possibly TRBD2 for D (6 bases). Germline V gene data show CDR1 as KGHSH and CDR2 as LQKENI. V lost 3 bases to trimming and J lost 1 base, with 20 bases between them. This CDR3 is built from 18 residues. CDR3 sequence (DNA): TGTGCCAGCTCACCCCTACGGGCGGGAAGACGGGGCACAGATACGCAGTATTTT. Translation: CASSPLRAGRRGTDTQYF.

This chain uses TRBV10-3 with TRBJ2-1; the match to TRBD2 covers 12 bases. Per germline, CDR1 ENHRY and CDR2 SYGVKD. V gave up 10 bases and J gave up 7 bases; unmatched junction bases: 5. The CDR3 has 13 amino acids. CDR3 residues: CATETSGGNEQFF. The CDR3 nucleotides read TGTGCCACCGAGACTAGCGGGGGTAATGAGCAGTTCTTC.

The V and J genes are TRBV12-3 or TRBV12-4 and TRBJ2-2; D unresolved. This CDR3 comprises 14 residues. Between the trimmed V and J ends, which lost 5 bases and 4 bases, there was a span of 11 bases. In nucleotides, the CDR3 is TGTGCCAGCAGTCTTATCCCAGGCACCGGGGAGCTGTTTTTT. Its translation: CASSLIPGTGELFF.

This clonotype appeared many times. CDR3 in amino acids: CASSLGAGTSKETQYF. CDR3 DNA: TGTGCCAGCAGCTTAGGGGCCGGGACTAGCAAAGAGACCCAGTACTTC. This chain joins TRBV7-8 and TRBJ2-5; 9 bases map to TRBD2. Germline values: CDR1 SGHVS, CDR2 FQNEAQ. The CDR3 runs 16 residues. J was trimmed by 3 bases and V by 1 base; bases with no gene match: 6. The whole variable domain, remainder taken from reference TRBV7-8 and TRBJ2-5, is GAGVSQSPRYKVAKRGQDVALRCDPISGHVSLFWYQQALGQGPEFLTYFQNEAQLDKSGLPSDRFFAERPEGSVSTLKIQRTQQEDSAVYLCASSLGAGTSKETQYFGPGTRLLVL.

This clonotype came up a few times. This chain links TRBV11-1 with TRBJ2-7; possible D gene TRBD1, 7 bases. The germline V gene encodes CDR1 SGHAT and CDR2 FQDESV (reference sequence). The CDR3 is 14 residues long. The ends were cut back, 2 bases at V and 5 bases at J, with 13 bases in the middle. CDR3 loop: CASSLSQGGHEQYF. The CDR3 DNA reads as TGTGCCAGCAGCTTAAGTCAGGGGGGCCACGAGCAGTACTTC.

In its sample, this clonotype was seen a few times. The V gene is TRBV10-3, the J gene TRBJ2-5, with 13 bases identical to TRBD2. V gave up 5 bases and J gave up 4 bases; unmatched junction bases: 4. The CDR3 is 15 amino acids. Germline CDR1 is ENHRY and CDR2 is SYGVKD. Here the CDR3 reads CAISTGLAGVETQYF. The CDR3 DNA reads TGTGCCATCAGTACCGGACTAGCGGGGGTAGAGACCCAGTACTTC.

This clonotype was recorded many times. This sequence joins TRBV11-2 and TRBJ1-2; 7 positions agree with TRBD1. Germline V gives CDR1 SGHAT, CDR2 FQNNGV. The V segment lost 5 bases and the J segment 7 bases; nucleotides outside the gene matches: 7. The CDR3 extends over 13 amino acids. The CDR3 bases are TGTGCCAGCAGCCTCGACAGGGACGTTGGCTACACCTTC. This sequence encodes CASSLDRDVGYTF. Using reference TRBV11-2 and TRBJ1-2 for the parts outside the CDR3, the full variable domain is EAGVAQSPRYKIIEKRQSVAFWCNPISGHATLYWYQQILGQGPKLLIQFQNNGVVDDSQLPKDRFSAERLKGVDSTLKIQPAKLEDSAVYLCASSLDRDVGYTFGSGTRLTVV.

Only a few counts were recorded for this clonotype. The chain combines TRBV11-3 with TRBJ2-1; 9 bases fit TRBD1. The V and J ends lost 1 base and 7 bases, in that order; junction bases with no gene match: 5. The CDR3 extends over 15 amino acids. Looked up from germline, CDR1 is SGHNT and CDR2 is YENEEA. Here the CDR3 reads CASSLGGTGTNEQFF. The DNA of the CDR3 is TGTGCCAGCAGCTTAGGCGGGACAGGGACGAATGAGCAGTTCTTC.

The J gene is TRBJ2-3, the V gene TRBV19; D is unclear. The CDR3 consists of 14 residues. The germline CDR1 and CDR2 sequences are LNHDA and SQIVND (reference sequence). V gave up 6 bases and J gave up 6 bases, with 16 bases separating them. CDR3 protein: CASSRITRTDTQYF. CDR3 sequence (DNA): TGTGCCAGTAGCAGAATAACCCGGACCGATACGCAGTATTTT.

CDR3 DNA: TGCGCCAGCAGCCCAAAGCGGACTAGCGAGGTTCGGGAGCAGTACTTC. Translated: CASSPKRTSEVREQYF. This rearrangement joins TRBV4-1 to TRBJ2-7; 9 bases agree with TRBD2. The V gene end was trimmed by 4 bases and the J gene end by 7 bases; junction bases not matched to a gene: 14. The germline gives CDR1 MGHRA, CDR2 YSYEKL. The CDR3 has 16 residues.

The table lists this clonotype with many counts. V gene TRBV7-2 combines with J gene TRBJ1-2; D is undetermined. The CDR3 has 11 residues. Germline V gene sequence: CDR1 SGHTA, CDR2 FQGNSA. V was shortened by 5 bases and J by 3 bases, with 4 bases between the two germline ends. The CDR3 DNA reads as TGTGCCAGCAGCCTCCACTATGGCTACACCTTC. Residues: CASSLHYGYTF.

This chain links TRBV12-3 or TRBV12-4 with TRBJ2-1, with D possibly being TRBD1 (6 bases). The CDR3 has 15 residues. Trimming took 5 bases from V and 1 from J, leaving 12 bases between them. The CDR3 spells CASSPPTGSYNEQFF. The DNA for the CDR3 is TGTGCCAGCAGTCCACCGACAGGTTCCTACAATGAGCAGTTCTTC.

This clonotype was observed a few times. The V call is TRBV7-8, the J call TRBJ2-4, with 8 nucleotides matching TRBD2. This CDR3 is built from 16 residues. Germline CDR1 is SGHVS and CDR2 is FQNEAQ. J lost 0 bases, V lost 3 bases, and 4 bases had no gene match. As DNA, the CDR3 is TGTGCCAGCAGCTTGAGCGGGGGCTTAGCCAAAAACATTCAGTACTTC. Its translation is CASSLSGGLAKNIQYF.

V gene TRBV27 combines with J gene TRBJ1-5; no clear D. Between the trimmed V and J ends, which lost 6 bases and 4 bases, there was a span of 7 bases. The length of the CDR3 is 12 residues. The germline V gene has CDR1 MNHEY and CDR2 SMNVEV (reference sequence). CDR3 amino acids: CASRAENQPQHF. The CDR3 DNA follows: TGTGCCAGCAGGGCGGAGAATCAGCCCCAGCATTTT.

This clonotype was counted only a few times. The V and J genes are TRBV3-1 and TRBJ1-1; 7 positions agree with TRBD1. There are 13 residues in the CDR3. J gave up 5 bases and V 6 bases, and 6 bases lay outside the gene matches. Germline CDR1 LGHDT, CDR2 YNNKEL (reference sequence). The CDR3 spells CASRGTVGTEAFF. The CDR3, as DNA: TGTGCCAGCAGGGGGACAGTAGGAACTGAAGCTTTCTTT.

This clonotype was detected a few times. The rearrangement uses TRBV2 and TRBJ2-7; unclear D gene. Trimming left V 5 bases short and J 7 bases short, with 6 bases between. Germline V gene lookup returns CDR1 SNHLY and CDR2 FYNNEI. The CDR3 length is 10 residues. The CDR3: CASSFVEQYF. DNA for the CDR3: TGTGCCAGCAGTTTTGTTGAGCAGTACTTC.

This clonotype came up a few times. The chain is built from TRBV20-1 and TRBJ2-1; D ambiguous. The germline CDR1 and CDR2 sequences are DFQATT and SNEGSKA (reference sequence). The V end was cut by 6 bases, the J end by 8 bases, with 8 bases between. This CDR3 is built from 10 residues. The CDR3 DNA reads as TGCAGTGCGTTATTCTATGAGCAGTTCTTC. Its translation is CSALFYEQFF.